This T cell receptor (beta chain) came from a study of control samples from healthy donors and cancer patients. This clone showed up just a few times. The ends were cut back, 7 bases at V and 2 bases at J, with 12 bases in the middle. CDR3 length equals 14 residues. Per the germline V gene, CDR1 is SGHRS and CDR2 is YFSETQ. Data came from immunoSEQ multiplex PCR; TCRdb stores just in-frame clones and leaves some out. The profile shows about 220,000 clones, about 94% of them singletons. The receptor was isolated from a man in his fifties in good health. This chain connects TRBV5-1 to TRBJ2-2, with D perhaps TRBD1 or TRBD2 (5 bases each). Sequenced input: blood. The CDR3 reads CASPRDENTGELFF. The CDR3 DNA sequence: TGCGCCAGCCCCCGGGACGAAAACACCGGGGAGCTGTTTTTT.